The 16 T cell receptor beta chains in this list originate from one sample, sequenced in a study of identical twins. TCRdb re-called the 5' RACE reads through MiXCR, storing one row per CDR3 protein. Of approximately 550,000 distinct CDR3 sequences listed, about 20% are singletons. Separately, the same data were catalogued under a study of yellow fever vaccine responses in identical twins.

Sequenced material: CD4+ T cells sorted from blood. The source is a woman between 18 and 29 years old in good health.

This chain connects TRBV29-1 to TRBJ2-1; 13 bases map to TRBD2. There are 15 residues in the CDR3. Germline V gives CDR1 SQVTM, CDR2 ANQGSEA. V was clipped by 3 bases and J by 4 bases; unmatched bases: 3. The CDR3 nucleotides are TGCAGCGTTGAGGGACTAGCGGGAAATTACAATGAGCAGTTCTTC. Translated: CSVEGLAGNYNEQFF.

The chain links TRBV20-1 to TRBJ2-7, with a tentative D call TRBD2 (7 bases). The CDR3 spans 13 residues. Germline V lookup: CDR1 DFQATT, CDR2 SNEGSKA (reference sequence). V lost 6 bases to trimming and J lost 6 bases, with 18 bases between them. The CDR3 loop is CSALRGGSGEQYV. CDR3 sequence (DNA): TGCAGTGCCTTAAGGGGGGGATCGGGCGAGCAGTACGTC.

This chain connects TRBV5-6 to TRBJ1-2; weak D call: TRBD1 (6 bases). The V end lost 2 bases, the J end lost 0 bases, and 11 bases lay between the germline ends. This CDR3 is built from 15 residues. The germline CDR1 and CDR2 sequences are SGHDT and YYEEEE. The CDR3 spells CASSFGTLANYGYTF. The CDR3 DNA sequence: TGTGCCAGCAGCTTTGGGACACTAGCTAACTATGGCTACACCTTC.

This chain links TRBV12-3 or TRBV12-4 with TRBJ2-5; D is uncertain. Trimming pared 3 bases from V and 5 bases from J, leaving 10 bases between. This CDR3 is 13 amino acids long. The CDR3 bases are TGTGCCAGCAGTTTCGGCCGCTCGGAGACCCAGTACTTC. The encoded protein is CASSFGRSETQYF.

This clonotype was counted only a few times. The chain combines TRBV7-3 with TRBJ2-3, with TRBD2 matching over 8 bases. The CDR3 is made up of 15 amino acids. V lost 6 bases, J lost 2 bases, and 7 bases stayed unmatched. Germline V gives CDR1 SGHTA, CDR2 FQGTGA. In DNA, the CDR3 is TGTGCCAGCAGTTTGACTAGCGAATACACAGATACGCAGTATTTT. Translating gives CASSLTSEYTDTQYF.

This clonotype was counted a few times. The rearrangement links TRBV3-1 to TRBJ2-3; D call uncertain. This CDR3 is built from 12 residues. The V gene's germline CDR1 is LGHDT and CDR2 YNNKEL (reference sequence). V was shortened by 2 bases and J by 9 bases, with 9 bases between the two germline ends. The CDR3 DNA reads as TGTGCCAGCAGCCAACAGTGGCTAACGCAGTATTTT. Encoded protein: CASSQQWLTQYF.

The gene calls are TRBV20-1 and TRBJ2-3; D may be TRBD2 (7 bases). V lost 6 bases and J 2 bases, leaving 15 bases between the germline ends. This CDR3 has 14 amino acids. CDR1 and CDR2 (germline): DFQATT, SNEGSKA (reference sequence). The CDR3 sequence: CSAQLAGATDTQYF. The CDR3 DNA reads as TGCAGTGCCCAACTGGCGGGGGCCACAGATACGCAGTATTTT.

In its sample, this clonotype was seen a few times. This rearrangement joins TRBV9 to TRBJ2-3; TRBD2 matches 9 bases. Germline V lookup: CDR1 SGDLS, CDR2 YYNGEE. J gave up 2 bases and V 0 bases, and 7 bases lay outside the gene matches. This CDR3 has 17 amino acids. CDR3 DNA sequence: TGTGCCAGCAGCGTAGCGTCTAGCGGGGATATCACAGATACGCAGTATTTT. As protein: CASSVASSGDITDTQYF.

This clonotype has just a few counts. The chain is built from TRBV6-5 and TRBJ2-5, with a possible D match to TRBD2 (7 bases). This CDR3 contains 17 residues. V was trimmed by 2 bases and J by 1 base, leaving 17 bases between them. The germline gives CDR1 MNHEY, CDR2 SVGAGI. The CDR3 spells CASSYRKAGASQETQYF. The CDR3 DNA is TGTGCCAGCAGTTACCGCAAGGCGGGGGCGAGCCAAGAGACCCAGTACTTC.

The chain couples TRBV19 to TRBJ2-1; D possibly uses TRBD1 or TRBD2 (5 bases each). This CDR3 is 15 amino acids long. Germline CDR1 and CDR2: LNHDA and SQIVND (reference sequence). V shed 3 bases and J shed 7 bases, with 16 bases lying between them. The CDR3, as DNA: TGTGCCAGTAGTATTGGGACGGGGAGAACGAATGAGCAGTTCTTC. Amino acid sequence: CASSIGTGRTNEQFF.

The chain recombines TRBV28 with TRBJ2-1; 15 bases are shared with TRBD2. The germline gives CDR1 MDHEN, CDR2 SYDVKM. After removal of 6 bases from V and 13 bases from J, the junction contained 10 bases not matched to a gene. This CDR3 has 15 residues. The DNA for the CDR3 is TGTGCCAGCAGGTCGTTATGGACTAGCGGGGGGGATCAGTTCTTC. It is translated as CASRSLWTSGGDQFF. Variable domain in full (rest from reference TRBV28 and TRBJ2-1): DVKVTQSSRYLVKRTGEKVFLECVQDMDHENMFWYRQDPGLGLRLIYFSYDVKMKEKGDIPEGYSVSREKKERFSLILESASTNQTSMYLCASRSLWTSGGDQFFGPGTRLTVL.

The V call is TRBV11-2, the J call TRBJ2-3, with 7 bases that match TRBD2. The germline CDR1 and CDR2 sequences are SGHAT and FQNNGV. The length of the CDR3 is 16 residues. The junction had 4 bases not matched to a gene; V was cut back by 1 base and J by 0 bases. The CDR3 loop is CASSLAAGASTDTQYF. CDR3 nucleotide sequence: TGTGCCAGCAGCTTAGCCGCGGGAGCTAGCACAGATACGCAGTATTTT.

A few counts support this clonotype. V is TRBV12-3 or TRBV12-4 and J is TRBJ2-1; tentatively, D is TRBD2 (6 bases). The CDR3 has 14 amino acids. The V gene lost 5 bases and the J gene lost 4 bases, with 12 bases spanning the gap. The CDR3 here is CASSGSGIYNEQFF. As DNA, the CDR3 is TGTGCCAGCAGTGGTAGCGGAATATACAATGAGCAGTTCTTC.

The chain carries TRBV5-6 and TRBJ2-2, with 7 bases that match TRBD2. This CDR3 has 15 residues. Per the germline V gene, CDR1 is SGHDT and CDR2 is YYEEEE. V was pared by 4 bases and J by 10 bases, with 13 bases of the junction left unmatched. The CDR3 DNA reads as TGTGCCAGCAGCCCCGGGCCTAGCGGCTGCGCGGAGCTGTTTTTT. Amino acid sequence: CASSPGPSGCAELFF.

The chain is built from TRBV20-1 and TRBJ2-3; a possible D gene is TRBD1 (6 bases). Germline assignment: CDR1 DFQATT and CDR2 SNEGSKA (reference sequence). This CDR3 contains 13 residues. V lost 4 bases and J 5 bases, leaving 13 bases between the germline ends. The DNA for the CDR3 is TGCAGTGCTAAACAGGGAAGCGGAGATACGCAGTATTTT. Translated: CSAKQGSGDTQYF.

This clonotype was seen only a few times. The chain is built from TRBV12-3 or TRBV12-4 and TRBJ2-6; TRBD1 might be the D (6 bases). The CDR3 has 15 residues. V lost 6 bases, J lost 1 base, and 10 bases lay in between. The CDR3 loop reads CASRSGVSGANVLTF. DNA of the CDR3: TGTGCCAGCAGATCAGGGGTGTCTGGGGCCAACGTCCTGACTTTC.